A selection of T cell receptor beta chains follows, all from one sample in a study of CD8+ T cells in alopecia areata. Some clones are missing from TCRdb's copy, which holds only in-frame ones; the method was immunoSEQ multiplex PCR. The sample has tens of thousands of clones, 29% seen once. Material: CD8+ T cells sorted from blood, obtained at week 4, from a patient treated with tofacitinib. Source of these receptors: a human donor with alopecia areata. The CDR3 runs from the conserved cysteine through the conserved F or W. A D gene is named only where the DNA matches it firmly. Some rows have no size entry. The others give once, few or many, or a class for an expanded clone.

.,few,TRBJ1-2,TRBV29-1,CSVEGGGQNGYTF,TGCAGCGTTGAAGGAGGGGGGCAGAATGGCTACACCTTC
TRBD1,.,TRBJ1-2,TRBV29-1,CSVTGGAAYGYTF,TGCAGCGTGACAGGGGGGGCGGCCTATGGCTACACCTTC
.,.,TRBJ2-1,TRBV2,CASSEELDNEQFF,TGTGCCAGCAGTGAAGAGTTAGACAATGAGCAGTTCTTC
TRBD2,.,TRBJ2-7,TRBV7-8,CASSPSGRGSYEQYF,TGTGCCAGCAGCCCCAGCGGGAGAGGCTCCTACGAGCAGTACTTC
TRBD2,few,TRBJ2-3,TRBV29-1,CSAEGLAGFTSSTDTQYF,TGCAGCGCTGAGGGACTAGCGGGTTTCACGTCTAGCACAGATACGCAGTATTTT
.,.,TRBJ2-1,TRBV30,CAWSVLGPNEQFF,TGTGCCTGGAGTGTACTAGGGCCCAATGAGCAGTTCTTC
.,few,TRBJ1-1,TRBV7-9,CASSLTTLRAEAFF,TGTGCCAGCAGCTTAACGACACTCCGAGCAGAAGCTTTCTTT
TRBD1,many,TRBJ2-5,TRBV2,CAALAPGQGGETQYF,TGTGCCGCATTGGCCCCGGGACAGGGGGGAGAGACCCAGTACTTC
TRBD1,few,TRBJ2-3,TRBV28,CARGHPGQNSLSTDTQYF,TGTGCCAGGGGCCACCCGGGACAGAACTCCCTTAGCACAGATACGCAGTATTTT
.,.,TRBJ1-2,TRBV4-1,CASSQASGTYGYTF,TGCGCCAGCAGCCAGGCCTCAGGGACCTATGGCTACACCTTC
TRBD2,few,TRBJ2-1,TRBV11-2,CASSLKGTSGMLGQFF,TGTGCCAGCAGCTTAAAAGGGACTAGCGGGATGTTGGGGCAGTTCTTC
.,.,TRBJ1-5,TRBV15,CATSRDPAAVSNQPQHF,TGTGCCACCAGCAGAGATCCGGCGGCAGTAAGCAATCAGCCCCAGCATTTT
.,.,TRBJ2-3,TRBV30,CAWSGALSTDTQYF,TGTGCCTGGAGTGGGGCCTTAAGCACAGATACGCAGTATTTT
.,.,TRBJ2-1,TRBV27,CASSQGIEQFF,TGTGCCAGCAGCCAGGGTATTGAGCAGTTCTTC
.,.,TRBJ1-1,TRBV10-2,CASQLGNTEAFF,TGCGCCAGTCAACTAGGGAACACTGAAGCTTTCTTT
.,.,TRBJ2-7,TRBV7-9,CASSQDSYEQYF,TGTGCCAGCAGCCAGGACTCCTACGAGCAGTACTTC
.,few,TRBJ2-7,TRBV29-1,CSVAGREGGVREQYF,TGCAGCGTTGCTGGTCGGGAAGGAGGGGTCCGCGAGCAGTACTTC
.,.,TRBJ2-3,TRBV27,CASSSVTDTQYF,TGTGCCAGCAGTTCCGTCACAGATACGCAGTATTTT
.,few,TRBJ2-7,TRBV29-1,CSVVWQHYAPEQYF,TGCAGCGTTGTTTGGCAGCACTACGCCCCCGAGCAGTACTTC
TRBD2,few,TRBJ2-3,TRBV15,CATSRDGSGAITDTQYF,TGTGCCACCAGCAGAGACGGCAGCGGGGCAATCACAGATACGCAGTATTTT
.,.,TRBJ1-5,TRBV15,CATSNSNQPQHF,TGTGCCACCAGCAATAGCAATCAGCCCCAGCATTTT
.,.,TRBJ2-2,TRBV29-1,CSVGALGELFF,TGCAGCGTGGGGGCCCTCGGGGAGCTGTTTTTT
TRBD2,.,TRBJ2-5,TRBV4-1,CASSQLAGQETQYF,TGCGCCAGCAGCCAACTAGCGGGACAGGAGACCCAGTACTTC
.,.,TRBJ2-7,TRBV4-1,CASSQEEGYYEQYF,TGCGCCAGCAGCCAAGAGGAGGGTTACTACGAGCAGTACTTC
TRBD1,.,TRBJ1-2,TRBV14,CASSPHGTDLSGGYTF,TGTGCCAGCAGCCCGCACGGGACAGACCTTTCGGGTGGCTACACCTTC
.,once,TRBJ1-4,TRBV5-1,CASSLRSPTNEKLFF,TGCGCCAGCAGCCTCAGGTCCCCAACTAATGAAAAACTGTTTTTT
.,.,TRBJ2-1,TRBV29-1,CSVVGDHDEQFF,TGCAGCGTGGTGGGGGACCATGATGAGCAGTTCTTC
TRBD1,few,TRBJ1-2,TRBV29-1,CSVPPDDRDYGYTF,TGCAGCGTACCCCCGGACGACAGGGACTATGGCTACACCTTC
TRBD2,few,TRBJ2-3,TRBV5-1,CASSLGGLATRTDTQYF,TGCGCCAGCAGCTTGGGTGGACTAGCGACCCGCACAGATACGCAGTATTTT
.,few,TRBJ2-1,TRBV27,CASSWSPYNEQFF,TGTGCCAGCAGTTGGAGCCCCTACAATGAGCAGTTCTTC
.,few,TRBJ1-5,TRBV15,CATSSDRLSNQPQHF,TGTGCCACCAGCAGTGACAGGCTAAGCAATCAGCCCCAGCATTTT
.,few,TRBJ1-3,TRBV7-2,CASSLVSGPDTIYF,TGTGCCAGCAGCTTAGTATCAGGACCGGACACCATATATTTT
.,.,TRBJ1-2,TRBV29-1,CSVVVSPGYTF,TGCAGCGTTGTTGTCTCGCCCGGCTACACCTTC
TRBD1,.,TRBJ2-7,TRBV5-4,CASSVRQGASSGSYEQYF,TGTGCCAGCAGCGTTCGACAGGGGGCCAGTTCTGGCTCCTACGAGCAGTACTTC
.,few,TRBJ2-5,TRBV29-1,CSVEVGRWQETQYF,TGCAGCGTTGAAGTAGGCAGGTGGCAAGAGACCCAGTACTTC
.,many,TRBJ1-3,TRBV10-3,CAISDEIRGSGNTIYF,TGTGCCATCAGTGATGAGATACGCGGGTCCGGAAACACCATATATTTT
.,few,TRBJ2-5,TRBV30,CAPTRRYF,TGTGCCCCGACTAGGAGGTACTTC
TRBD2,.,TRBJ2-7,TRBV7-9,CASSPPGTSGMNYEQYF,TGTGCCAGCAGCCCCCCCGGGACTAGCGGGATGAACTACGAGCAGTACTTC
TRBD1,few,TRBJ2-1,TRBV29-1,CSVATGDPSYNEQFF,TGCAGCGTTGCGACAGGGGACCCGTCCTACAATGAGCAGTTCTTC
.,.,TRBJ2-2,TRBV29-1,CSVVRDTGELFF,TGCAGCGTTGTGAGAGACACCGGGGAGCTGTTTTTT
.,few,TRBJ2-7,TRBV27,CASSLPGLGLQYF,TGTGCCAGCAGTCTCCCCGGCCTCGGGTTGCAGTACTTC
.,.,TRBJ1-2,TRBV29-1,CSAWDTYGYTF,TGCAGCGCCTGGGACACCTATGGCTACACCTTC
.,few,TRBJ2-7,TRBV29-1,CSVENRRESGGYEQYF,TGCAGCGTTGAAAACCGTCGGGAAAGTGGAGGGTACGAGCAGTACTTC
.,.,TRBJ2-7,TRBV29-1,CSVEVAGLGYEQYF,TGCAGCGTTGAAGTCGCAGGATTGGGCTACGAGCAGTACTTC
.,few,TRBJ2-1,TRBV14,CASSQWQPNEQFF,TGTGCCAGCAGCCAATGGCAGCCCAATGAGCAGTTCTTC
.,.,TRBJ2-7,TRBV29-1,CSVEEGQGLDYEQYF,TGCAGCGTTGAAGAGGGGCAGGGGTTGGACTACGAGCAGTACTTC
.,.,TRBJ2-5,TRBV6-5,CASSLKADHQETQYF,TGTGCCAGCAGCCTTAAAGCGGATCACCAAGAGACCCAGTACTTC
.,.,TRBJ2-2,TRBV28,CASSTAANTGELFF,TGTGCCAGTTCCACCGCGGCGAACACCGGGGAGCTGTTTTTT
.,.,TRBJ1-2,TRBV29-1,CSVEDPRSYGYTF,TGCAGCGTTGAAGATCCACGATCCTATGGCTACACCTTC
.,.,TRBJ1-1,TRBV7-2,CASSLGSTAFF,TGTGCCAGCAGTTTAGGGTCAACGGCTTTCTTT
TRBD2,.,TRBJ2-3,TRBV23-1,CASSLGTSGSRTAHDTQYF,TGCGCCAGCAGTCTGGGGACTAGCGGGAGCCGCACGGCACACGATACGCAGTATTTT
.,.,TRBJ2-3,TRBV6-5,CASSPDTDTQYF,TGTGCCAGCAGCCCCGACACAGATACGCAGTATTTT
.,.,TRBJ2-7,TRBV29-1,CSATGATNYEQYF,TGCAGCGCCACGGGGGCGACGAACTACGAGCAGTACTTC
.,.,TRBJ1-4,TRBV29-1,CSVEGGPPGMFF,TGCAGCGTTGAAGGGGGACCCCCTGGGATGTTTTTT